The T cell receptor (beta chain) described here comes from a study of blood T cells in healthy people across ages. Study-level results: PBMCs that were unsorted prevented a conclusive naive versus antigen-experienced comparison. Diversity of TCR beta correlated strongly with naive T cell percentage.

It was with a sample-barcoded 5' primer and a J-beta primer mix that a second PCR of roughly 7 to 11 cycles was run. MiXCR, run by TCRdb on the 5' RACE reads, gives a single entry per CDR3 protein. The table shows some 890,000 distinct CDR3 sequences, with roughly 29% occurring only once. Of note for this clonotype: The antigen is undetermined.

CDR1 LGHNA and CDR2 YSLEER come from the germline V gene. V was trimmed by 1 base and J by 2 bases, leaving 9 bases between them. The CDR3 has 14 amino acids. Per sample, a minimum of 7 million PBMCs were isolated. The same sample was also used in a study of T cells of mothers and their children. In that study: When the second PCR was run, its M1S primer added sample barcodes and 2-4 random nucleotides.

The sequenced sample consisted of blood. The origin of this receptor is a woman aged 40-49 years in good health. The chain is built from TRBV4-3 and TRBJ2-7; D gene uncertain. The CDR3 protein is CASSQGRVAYEQYF. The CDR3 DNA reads TGCGCCAGCAGCCAAGGGAGAGTAGCCTACGAGCAGTACTTC.